The 14 T cell receptor beta chains in this list originate from one sample, sequenced in a study of T-cell memory formation after mild COVID-19. One entry per CDR3 protein, called by TCRdb with MiXCR from the 5' RACE reads. The table includes 250,000 to 400,000 distinct CDR3 sequences, roughly an eighth detected once. Specimen: PBMCs or a T cell subset sorted from them (not recorded which). These receptors were obtained from a man between 18 and 29 years old who had mild COVID-19 (a few samples of this study predate the infection). Cell type and time point are not known.

About this clonotype: Just one base apart from a much larger clone, this may be a read error. This chain uses TRBV5-1 with TRBJ2-3; 7 bases fit TRBD1. J lost 5 bases, V lost 0 bases, and 9 bases had no gene match. Germline assignment: CDR1 SGHRS and CDR2 YFSETQ. This CDR3 has 16 residues. The CDR3 loop is CASSLGGQSRIDTQYF. The CDR3 bases are TGCGCCAGCAGCTTGGGGGGACAGTCCCGCATAGATACGCAGTATTTT.

This clonotype was seen only a few times. The chain couples TRBV7-3 to TRBJ2-7, with 13 bases that match TRBD2. Trimming took 5 bases from V and 0 from J; bases not matched to a gene: 13. The CDR3 totals 19 residues. Germline values: CDR1 SGHTA, CDR2 FQGTGA. The CDR3 here is CASSPPGPGLAGVSYEQYV. The CDR3 DNA reads TGTGCCAGCAGCCCCCCCGGACCTGGACTAGCGGGAGTCTCCTACGAGCAGTACGTC.

This clonotype was seen ten or more times. V gene TRBV4-1 combines with J gene TRBJ2-3; D ambiguous. Trimming removed 0 bases from V and 0 bases from J, with 10 bases in between. Germline V lookup: CDR1 MGHRA, CDR2 YSYEKL. The CDR3 runs 16 residues. In nucleotides, the CDR3 is TGCGCCAGCAGCCAAGAGGGGTTCCCTAGCACAGATACGCAGTATTTT. Translating gives CASSQEGFPSTDTQYF.

This clonotype was picked up a small number of times. The chain couples TRBV28 to TRBJ2-4, with D perhaps TRBD2 (5 bases). Trimming took off 6 bases at V and 5 bases at J, with 8 bases between the two ends. The CDR3 sequence is 12 residues long. Germline lookup yields CDR1 MDHEN and CDR2 SYDVKM. CDR3 nucleotides: TGTGCCAGCAGGACCGGGGAAAACATTCAGTACTTC. It is translated as CASRTGENIQYF.

V and J are TRBV29-1 and TRBJ1-1, with D perhaps TRBD1 (6 bases). The V end was cut by 6 bases, the J end by 6 bases, with 11 bases between. Per germline, CDR1 SQVTM and CDR2 ANQGSEA. The CDR3 totals 11 residues. Here the CDR3 reads CSVGGPPEAFF. DNA for the CDR3: TGCAGCGTCGGGGGGCCCCCTGAAGCTTTCTTT.

This rearrangement joins TRBV20-1 to TRBJ1-2; weak D call: TRBD1 (5 bases). Trimming took off 3 bases at V and 0 bases at J, with 20 bases between the two ends. CDR3 size: 17 residues. The germline V gene encodes CDR1 DFQATT and CDR2 SNEGSKA (reference sequence). The CDR3 loop reads CSARDWDLQRANYGYTF. Here the CDR3 DNA reads TGCAGTGCTAGGGACTGGGACCTCCAACGGGCTAACTATGGCTACACCTTC.

The chain uses TRBV4-2 and TRBJ2-3; a weak D match, TRBD1 (6 bases). CDR1 LGHNA and CDR2 YNFKEQ come from the germline V gene. V was cut by 1 base and J by 3 bases, with 11 bases left in between. The CDR3 is 15 residues long. This chain's CDR3 is CASSQGNRVTDTQYF. The CDR3 DNA reads TGTGCCAGCAGCCAAGGGAACAGGGTAACAGATACGCAGTATTTT.

This clonotype was counted only a few times. CDR3 sequence: CASTSRRMNTEAFF. The CDR3 DNA is TGTGCCAGCACCAGTCGGCGTATGAACACTGAAGCTTTCTTT. The V and J genes are TRBV6-2 or TRBV6-3 and TRBJ1-1, with unresolved D. In germline, CDR1 is MNHEY, CDR2 SVGEGT. The CDR3 sequence is 14 residues long. V lost 7 bases and J 0 bases, leaving 12 bases between the germline ends.

The V call is TRBV18, the J call TRBJ2-1; D is uncertain. This CDR3 has 16 amino acids. Looked up from germline, CDR1 is KGHSH and CDR2 is LQKENI. Trimming took 0 bases from V and 12 from J, leaving 21 bases between them. Here the CDR3 DNA reads TGTGCCAGCTCACCACCAACTGATTGGACCAGTATGAGGCAGTTCTTC. As protein: CASSPPTDWTSMRQFF.

This clonotype came up a few times. The chain carries TRBV7-6 and TRBJ2-3; 11 bases agree with TRBD2. V gave up 4 bases and J gave up 2 bases; unmatched junction bases: 5. The CDR3 contains 16 residues. Per the germline V gene, CDR1 is SGHVS and CDR2 is FNYEAQ. For the CDR3, the DNA is TGTGCCAGCAGCTCGACACTAGCGGGGGACACAGATACGCAGTATTTT. Its protein product is CASSSTLAGDTDTQYF.

V usage is TRBV19 and J usage is TRBJ2-1, with D perhaps TRBD1 (5 bases). Trimming cost V 7 bases and J 7 bases, with 17 bases left between them. Germline lookup yields CDR1 LNHDA and CDR2 SQIVND (reference sequence). The CDR3 has 14 residues. The CDR3: CASTRDSVYNEQFF. The CDR3 DNA follows: TGTGCCAGTACCCGAGACAGCGTGTATAATGAGCAGTTCTTC.

The chain links TRBV27 to TRBJ1-1; D is possibly TRBD1 (6 bases). The germline V gene has CDR1 MNHEY and CDR2 SMNVEV (reference sequence). The V and J ends lost 5 bases and 2 bases respectively, with 12 bases between them. The CDR3 sequence is 14 residues long. The CDR3 sequence is CASSPRDINTEAFF. DNA for the CDR3: TGTGCCAGCAGTCCCAGGGACATAAACACTGAAGCTTTCTTT.

The table lists this clonotype with a few counts. This chain connects TRBV27 to TRBJ2-7; no firm D call. Trimming shortened V by 8 bases and J by 2 bases, and 19 bases separated the two germline ends. There are 15 residues in the CDR3. CDR1 is MNHEY, CDR2 SMNVEV, per germline (reference sequence). CDR3 protein: CASQKYPQVAYEQYF. CDR3 nucleotide sequence: TGTGCCAGCCAAAAATACCCTCAGGTAGCCTACGAGCAGTACTTC.

The genes are TRBV7-8 and TRBJ2-2; 9 bases agree with TRBD2. With V trimmed by 5 bases and J by 4 bases, 11 bases remained unmatched. Germline assignment: CDR1 SGHVS and CDR2 FQNEAQ. This CDR3 is 17 amino acids long. CDR3 sequence (DNA): TGTGCCAGCAGCCAAAAAGGCGTGCGGGGGGGCACCGGGGAGCTGTTTTTT. Protein product: CASSQKGVRGGTGELFF. Variable domain in full (rest from reference TRBV7-8 and TRBJ2-2): GAGVSQSPRYKVAKRGQDVALRCDPISGHVSLFWYQQALGQGPEFLTYFQNEAQLDKSGLPSDRFFAERPEGSVSTLKIQRTQQEDSAVYLCASSQKGVRGGTGELFFGEGSRLTVL.